The entry below describes one T cell receptor beta chain. The antigen it recognizes is unknown. Base qualities were left out, and no much larger clone turns up one base away. The donors were healthy, HIV-negative adults who had no recently reported acute infections or vaccinations. All donors were Caucasian adults living in Nashville, Tennessee, USA. CD4+ T cells were enriched through magnetic negative selection, after which naive cells were positively selected on CD45RA and the remaining negative fraction served as the memory subset. Blood was obtained by leukapheresis, after which PBMCs were separated by Ficoll-Histopaque density gradient centrifugation and cryopreserved in liquid nitrogen vapor phase. Purity and quantity of every magnetically sorted T cell population were checked by analytical flow cytometry. Each sorted fraction had its genomic DNA isolated and then quantified by UV absorbance on a Nanodrop 2000c.

This record comes from a study of shared clonotypes between healthy human individuals (TCRdb year 2020). About the study as a whole: Three men and two women, aged 18 to 49 years, made up the cohort. Per donor, three plates each were used for CD4 naive and CD4 memory, two for CD8 naive, and one for CD8 memory. Blood TCR repertoires of roughly five healthy adults were deeply sequenced to estimate repertoire size and the extent of clonotype sharing between individuals. To increase sequencing depth and limit assay-specific biases, TCR repertoire library preparation and sequencing were carried out by different laboratories using diverse techniques. Per donor, leukapheresis produced somewhere between about 0.8 and 9.5 billion PBMCs.

Using the deep immunoSEQ assay, TCR CDR3 regions were amplified from genomic DNA by multiplex PCR. Extracted genomic DNA from each cell subset was distributed evenly across all wells of several immunoSEQ 96-well plates, and each plate was treated as a replicate. For sorted subsets, roughly 200 ng of genomic DNA, equivalent to around 31,000 T cell genomes, went into each replicate PCR. The purified libraries were quantified using a Qubit 3.0 fluorometer, sized with a Bioanalyzer 2100, and then quantified again using the KAPA Library Quantification kit. Each immunoSEQ 96-well plate was sequenced on its own single-read 150-cycle Illumina NextSeq 550 flow cell. For the original study's pipeline: Because the immunoSEQ output included only junctional sequences and no quality scores, the filtering could not be the same as the filtering used for full-length reads. To assign V/J genes and CDR3, sequences were annotated using PyIR, a Python wrapper for IgBLAST v1.9, with IMGT germline references. Reads with weak V/J assignments (E-value above 1e-6), missing CDR3, stop codons, out-of-frame junctions, or ambiguous translated residues were removed. V3J clonotypes were defined as sequences sharing the same inferred V gene, J gene, and CDR3 amino acid sequence. To compute the percentage overlap between repertoires, the number of shared unique clonotypes was divided by the size of the smaller repertoire. Repertoire richness was assessed with RTK rarefaction, the Chao1 estimator, and Recon v2.1 estimates of unobserved clonotypes. Generation probabilities were computed with OLGA for all TCRbeta clonotypes obtained by the gDNA method from a handful of donors. Entries here come from immuneACCESS through TCRdb and include only in-frame sequences with V and J called. Some clones fail to appear in such tables; in the studies checked, an unresolved V gene covers under half of the shortfall, and the cause of the remainder is unknown. From that table come the V and J calls and clone size; the DNA was used to work out D and trimming. The sample includes 2,500,000 or so clones, with less than 95% observed a single time. The ten biggest clones cover 0.3% to 0.45% of the sample.

What the authors observed across the whole study: Even with the large sequencing depth, rarefaction of the sorted-subset datasets indicated that sequencing was incomplete. The genetic and exposure-history diversity represented was limited by the small number of donors. Naive subsets generally had larger estimated clonotype richness than memory subsets. Higher generation probabilities were observed for clonotypes shared by all four sorted-subset donors than for non-shared clonotypes. Pairwise subsampling led to the expectation that sequencing depth would affect the degree of clonotype sharing among donors. Only blood was sampled, and tissue TCR repertoires likely differ from those in blood. Sharing across a few donors was observed for 5% to 6.5% of naive CD4, 3.5% of naive CD8, about 2.5% of memory CD4, and about 0.38% of memory CD8 clonotypes.

The CDR3 starts with the cysteine, ends with the phenylalanine, and has 14 residues. The only DNA kept is the CDR3, 42 bases in frame from the first base. Germline trimming amounts to 5 bases on V and 6 bases on J, with 5 as the count of junction bases outside the gene matches. CDR1 is given as LNHNV and CDR2 as YYDKDF, both from the germline V gene (reference sequence). Recombination connected TRBV15 to TRBJ2-7, and 12 junctional nucleotides match TRBD1. The sample taken for sequencing was naive CD4+ T cells from PBMCs. The cell subset or site tag for this specimen amounts to: CD45RA+ positively selected. The sequence came from a man younger than 35 in good health. Some clones in this sample may be carry-over from other donors' samples. CDR3 protein: CATSGTGGHAEQYF. The nucleotide sequence is given as TGTGCCACCAGCGGGACAGGGGGCCATGCCGAGCAGTACTTC.